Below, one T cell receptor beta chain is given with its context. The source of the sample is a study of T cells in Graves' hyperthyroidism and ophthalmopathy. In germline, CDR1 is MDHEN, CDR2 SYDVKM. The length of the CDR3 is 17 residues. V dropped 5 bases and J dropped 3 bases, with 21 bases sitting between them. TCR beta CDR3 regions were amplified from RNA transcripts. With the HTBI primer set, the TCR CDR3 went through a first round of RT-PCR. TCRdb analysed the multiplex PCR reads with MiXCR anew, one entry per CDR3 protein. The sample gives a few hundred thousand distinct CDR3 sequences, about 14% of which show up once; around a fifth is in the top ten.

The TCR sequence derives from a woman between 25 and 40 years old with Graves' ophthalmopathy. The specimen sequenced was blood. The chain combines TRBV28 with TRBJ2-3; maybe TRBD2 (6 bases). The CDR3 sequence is CASSPPWTGRETDTQYF. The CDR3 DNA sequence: TGTGCCAGCAGTCCCCCGTGGACCGGGCGGGAAACAGATACGCAGTATTTT.